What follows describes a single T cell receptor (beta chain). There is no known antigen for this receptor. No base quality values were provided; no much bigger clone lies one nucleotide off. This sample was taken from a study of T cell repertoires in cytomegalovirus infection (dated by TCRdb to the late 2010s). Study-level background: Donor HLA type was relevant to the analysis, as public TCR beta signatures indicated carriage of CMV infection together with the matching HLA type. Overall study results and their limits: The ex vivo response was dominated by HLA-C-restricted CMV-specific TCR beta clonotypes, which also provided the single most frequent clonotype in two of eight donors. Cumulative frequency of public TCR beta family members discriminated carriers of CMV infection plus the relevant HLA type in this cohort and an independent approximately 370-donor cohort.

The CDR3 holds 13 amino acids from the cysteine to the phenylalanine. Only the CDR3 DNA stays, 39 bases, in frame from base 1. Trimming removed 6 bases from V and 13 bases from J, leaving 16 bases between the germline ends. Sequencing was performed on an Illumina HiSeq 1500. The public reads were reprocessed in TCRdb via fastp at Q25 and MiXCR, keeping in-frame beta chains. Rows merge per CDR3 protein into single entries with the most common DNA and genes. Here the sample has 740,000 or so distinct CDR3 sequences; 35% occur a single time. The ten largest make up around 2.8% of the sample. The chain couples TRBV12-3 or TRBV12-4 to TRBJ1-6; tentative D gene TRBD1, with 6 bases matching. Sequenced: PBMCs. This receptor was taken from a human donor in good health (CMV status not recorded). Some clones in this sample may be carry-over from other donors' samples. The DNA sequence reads TGTGCCAGCAGCGTAGAACAGGGTCTCCCCCTCCACTTT. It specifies CASSVEQGLPLHF.